Listed here is a single T cell receptor beta chain. Methods used by the authors: Quantification of nucleated cells was approximated via reference gene primer amplification. Only in-frame clones appear in the TCRdb table, and some are missing; sequencing was by immunoSEQ multiplex PCR. V, J and clone size reflect that table, while D and trimming were determined from the DNA. The repertoire includes 350,000 to 450,000 clones, 88% of them detected once, and about 1.4% sits in the top ten. Participants came from some 23 US areas, aged roughly 18 to 90 years. The J segment lost 0 bases and the V segment lost 0 bases, leaving 3 bases of the junction unmatched. This CDR3 spans 18 amino acids. CDR1 MNHEY and CDR2 SVGEGT come from the germline V gene. This entry comes from a study of blood T cell repertoires in COVID-19.

The chain employs TRBV6-2 or TRBV6-3 and TRBJ1-5; TRBD1 aligns across 12 bases. The sample was PBMCs or T cells enriched from blood (not recorded which). This sequence was found in a woman younger than 35 who had been exposed to COVID-19. CDR3 sequence reads: CASSYSGQGAYSNQPQHF. For the CDR3, the DNA is TGTGCCAGCAGTTACTCGGGACAGGGGGCATATAGCAATCAGCCCCAGCATTTT.